The clone carrying this TCR beta chain was seen only a few times. Its specificity is not known. The data belong to a study of beta chain features in type 1 diabetes. Only one heparinised blood draw was taken per donor, and its volume averaged about 120 mL. There are 14 residues in the CDR3. Germline lookup yields CDR1 SGHDT and CDR2 YYEEEE. Trimming took off 4 bases at V and 3 bases at J, with 14 bases between the two ends. Findings and limits, study-wide: Any HLA type influence on TCRB rearrangement was left unresolved here. Moderate but significant shortening of TCRB CDR3s was recorded in all four CD4+ subsets from Type 1 diabetes patients.

What was sequenced were expressed TCRB transcripts, since all of the isolated RNA had been reverse transcribed. For naive, central memory and regulatory T cell samples, reads averaged about 3.7 million. The assay was immunoSEQ multiplex PCR, and TCRdb's table has in-frame clones only and misses some. The sample lists approximately 280,000 clones, roughly 15% occurring once. This sequence was found in a man between 18 and 35 years old with type 1 diabetes. The source material was naive CD4+ T cells from blood. The chain uses TRBV5-6 and TRBJ2-7, with a possible D match to TRBD2 (6 bases). CDR3 sequence reads: CASSETGLSYEQYF. CDR3 sequence (DNA): TGTGCCAGCAGCGAAACGGGACTCAGCTACGAGCAGTACTTC.